This TCR beta chain was sequenced during a study of blood T cell repertoires in COVID-19. Only in-frame clones appear in the TCRdb table, and some are missing; sequencing was by immunoSEQ multiplex PCR. The sample lists about 140,000 clones; about 80% were seen once. Germline lookup yields CDR1 SGDLS and CDR2 YYNGEE. The J segment lost 8 bases and the V segment lost 0 bases, leaving 14 bases of the junction unmatched. CDR3 size: 16 residues. This clone has a single count. The clonotype was recovered from a woman aged 60-70 years with acute or convalescent COVID-19. The chain couples TRBV9 to TRBJ2-7; 7 bases match TRBD1. Sequenced sample: peripheral blood. The chain's CDR3 is CASSVGTTEGQVQQYF. In DNA form, the CDR3 reads TGTGCCAGCAGCGTAGGGACCACCGAAGGACAGGTTCAGCAGTACTTC.